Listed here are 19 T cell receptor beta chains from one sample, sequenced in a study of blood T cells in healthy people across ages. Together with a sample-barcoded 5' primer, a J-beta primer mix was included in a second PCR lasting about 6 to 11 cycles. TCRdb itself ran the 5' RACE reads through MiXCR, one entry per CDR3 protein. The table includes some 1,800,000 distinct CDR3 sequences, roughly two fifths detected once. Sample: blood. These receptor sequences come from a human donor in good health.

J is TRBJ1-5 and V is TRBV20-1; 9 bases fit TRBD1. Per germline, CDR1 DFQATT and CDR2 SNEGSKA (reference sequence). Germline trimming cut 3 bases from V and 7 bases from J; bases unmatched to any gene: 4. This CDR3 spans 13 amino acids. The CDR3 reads CSARGQGQQPQHF. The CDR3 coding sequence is TGCAGTGCTAGGGGACAGGGTCAGCAGCCCCAGCATTTT.

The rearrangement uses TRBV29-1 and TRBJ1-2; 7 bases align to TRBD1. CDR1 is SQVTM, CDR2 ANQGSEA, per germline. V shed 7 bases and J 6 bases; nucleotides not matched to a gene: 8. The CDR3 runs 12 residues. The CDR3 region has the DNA TGCAGCGGCGTAACAGGGGTTGATGGCTACACCTTC. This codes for CSGVTGVDGYTF.

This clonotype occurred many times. CDR3 coding DNA: TGCAGCGTTGGAGAGGGGACCACAGATACGCAGTATTTT. Residues: CSVGEGTTDTQYF. This chain uses TRBV29-1 with TRBJ2-3, with D perhaps matching TRBD1 or TRBD2 (5 bases each). V gave up 4 bases and J gave up 2 bases, with 10 bases separating them. The CDR3 spans 13 residues. Germline CDR1 and CDR2: SQVTM and ANQGSEA.

CDR3 DNA: TGCAGTGCCTTTAGCGGGGGGGCCTCCGATGAGCAGTTCTTC. Translating gives CSAFSGGASDEQFF. The V call is TRBV20-1, the J call TRBJ2-1, with 11 nucleotides matching TRBD2. V dropped 6 bases and J dropped 8; count of bases not matched to a gene: 9. The germline V gene has CDR1 DFQATT and CDR2 SNEGSKA (reference sequence). CDR3 size: 14 residues.

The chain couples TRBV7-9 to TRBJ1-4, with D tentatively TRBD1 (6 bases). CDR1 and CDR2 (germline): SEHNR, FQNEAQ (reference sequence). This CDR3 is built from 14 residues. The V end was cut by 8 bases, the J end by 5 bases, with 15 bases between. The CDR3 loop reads CASRAGANNEKLFF. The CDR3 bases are TGTGCCAGCCGAGCAGGGGCGAACAATGAAAAACTGTTTTTT.

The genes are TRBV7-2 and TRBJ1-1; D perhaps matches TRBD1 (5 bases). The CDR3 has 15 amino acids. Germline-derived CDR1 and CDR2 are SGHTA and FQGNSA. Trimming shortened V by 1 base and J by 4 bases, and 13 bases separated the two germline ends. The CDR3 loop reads CASSLDRAGITEAFF. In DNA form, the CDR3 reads TGTGCCAGCAGCTTAGATCGGGCAGGGATCACTGAAGCTTTCTTT.

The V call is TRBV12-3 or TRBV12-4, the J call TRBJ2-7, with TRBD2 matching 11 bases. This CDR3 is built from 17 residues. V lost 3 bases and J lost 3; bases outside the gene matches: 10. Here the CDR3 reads CASSLGLAGGPSYEQYF. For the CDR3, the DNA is TGTGCCAGCAGTTTGGGGTTAGCGGGGGGGCCTAGCTACGAGCAGTACTTC.

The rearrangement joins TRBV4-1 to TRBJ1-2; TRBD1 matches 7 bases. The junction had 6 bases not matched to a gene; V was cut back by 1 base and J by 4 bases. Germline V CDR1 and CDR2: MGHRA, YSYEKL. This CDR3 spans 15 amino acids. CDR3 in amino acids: CASSQARDSRYGYTF. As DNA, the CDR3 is TGCGCCAGCAGCCAAGCCCGGGACAGTCGCTATGGCTACACCTTC.

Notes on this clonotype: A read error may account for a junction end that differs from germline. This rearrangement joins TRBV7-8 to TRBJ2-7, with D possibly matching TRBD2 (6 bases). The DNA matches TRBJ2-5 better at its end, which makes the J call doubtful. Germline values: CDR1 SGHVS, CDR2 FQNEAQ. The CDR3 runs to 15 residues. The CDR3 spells CANSLGPGLGETQYF. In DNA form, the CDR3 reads TGTGCCAACAGCCTAGGACCGGGACTTGGGGAGACCCAGTACTTC.

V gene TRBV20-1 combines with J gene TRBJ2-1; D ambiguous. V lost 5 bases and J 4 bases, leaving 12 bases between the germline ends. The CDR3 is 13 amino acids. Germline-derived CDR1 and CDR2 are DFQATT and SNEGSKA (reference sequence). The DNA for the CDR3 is TGCAGTGCTTTTGGAGACACTTACAATGAGCAGTTCTTC. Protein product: CSAFGDTYNEQFF.

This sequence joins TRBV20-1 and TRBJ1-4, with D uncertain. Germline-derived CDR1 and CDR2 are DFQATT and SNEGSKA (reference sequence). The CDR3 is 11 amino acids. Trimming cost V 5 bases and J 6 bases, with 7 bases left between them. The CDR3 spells CSAPSYEKLFF. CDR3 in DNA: TGCAGTGCTCCGAGTTATGAAAAACTGTTTTTT.

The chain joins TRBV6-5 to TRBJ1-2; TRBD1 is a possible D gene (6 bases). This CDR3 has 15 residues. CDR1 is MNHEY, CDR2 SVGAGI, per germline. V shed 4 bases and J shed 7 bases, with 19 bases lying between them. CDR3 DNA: TGTGCCAGCAGTTGCCGAGGGGGAGAGAGCTGTGGCTACACCTTC. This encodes CASSCRGGESCGYTF.

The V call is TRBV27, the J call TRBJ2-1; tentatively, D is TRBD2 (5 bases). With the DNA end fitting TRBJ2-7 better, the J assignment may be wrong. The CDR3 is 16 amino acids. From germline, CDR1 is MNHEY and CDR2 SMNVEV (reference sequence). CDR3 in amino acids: CASSLSFGGRSYEQYF. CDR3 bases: TGTGCCAGCAGTTTATCGTTCGGCGGGCGGTCCTACGAGCAGTACTTC.

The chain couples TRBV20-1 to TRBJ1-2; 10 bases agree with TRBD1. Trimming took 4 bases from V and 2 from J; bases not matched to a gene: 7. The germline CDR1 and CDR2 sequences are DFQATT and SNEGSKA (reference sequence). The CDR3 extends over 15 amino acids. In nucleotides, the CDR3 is TGCAGTGCTATGAAACCGGGACAGGGGAACTATGGCTACACCTTC. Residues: CSAMKPGQGNYGYTF.

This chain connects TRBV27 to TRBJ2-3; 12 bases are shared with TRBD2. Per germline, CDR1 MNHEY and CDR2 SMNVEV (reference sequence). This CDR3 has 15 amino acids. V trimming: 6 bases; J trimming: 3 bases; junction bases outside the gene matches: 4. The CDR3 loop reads CASSGLAGPTDTQYF. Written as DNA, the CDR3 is TGTGCCAGCAGCGGACTAGCGGGGCCGACAGATACGCAGTATTTT.

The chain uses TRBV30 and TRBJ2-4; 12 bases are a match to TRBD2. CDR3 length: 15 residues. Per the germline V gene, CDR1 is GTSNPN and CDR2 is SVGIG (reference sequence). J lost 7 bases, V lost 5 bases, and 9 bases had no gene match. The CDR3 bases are TGTGCCTGGCGCGTGACTAGCGGGGGCGTTAACATTCAGTACTTC. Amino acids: CAWRVTSGGVNIQYF.

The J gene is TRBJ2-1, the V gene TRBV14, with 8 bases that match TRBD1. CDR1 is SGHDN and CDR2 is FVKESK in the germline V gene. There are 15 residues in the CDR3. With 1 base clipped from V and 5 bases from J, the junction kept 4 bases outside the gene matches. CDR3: CASSQVATGDNEQFF. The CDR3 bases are TGTGCCAGCAGCCAAGTGGCGACAGGGGACAATGAGCAGTTCTTC.

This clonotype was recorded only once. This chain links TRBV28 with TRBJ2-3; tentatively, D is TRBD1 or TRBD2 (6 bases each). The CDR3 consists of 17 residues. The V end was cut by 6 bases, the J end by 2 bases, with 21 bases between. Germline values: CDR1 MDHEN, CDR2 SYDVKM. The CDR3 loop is CASRSQKGGTFTDTQYF. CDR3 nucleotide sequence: TGTGCCAGCAGGAGCCAAAAAGGGGGGACTTTCACAGATACGCAGTATTTT.

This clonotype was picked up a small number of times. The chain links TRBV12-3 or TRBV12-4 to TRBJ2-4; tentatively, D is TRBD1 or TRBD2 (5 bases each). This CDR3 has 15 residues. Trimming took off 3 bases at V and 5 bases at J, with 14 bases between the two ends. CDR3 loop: CASSLYGGFQNIQYF. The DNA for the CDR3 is TGTGCCAGCAGTTTGTATGGGGGATTTCAAAACATTCAGTACTTC.